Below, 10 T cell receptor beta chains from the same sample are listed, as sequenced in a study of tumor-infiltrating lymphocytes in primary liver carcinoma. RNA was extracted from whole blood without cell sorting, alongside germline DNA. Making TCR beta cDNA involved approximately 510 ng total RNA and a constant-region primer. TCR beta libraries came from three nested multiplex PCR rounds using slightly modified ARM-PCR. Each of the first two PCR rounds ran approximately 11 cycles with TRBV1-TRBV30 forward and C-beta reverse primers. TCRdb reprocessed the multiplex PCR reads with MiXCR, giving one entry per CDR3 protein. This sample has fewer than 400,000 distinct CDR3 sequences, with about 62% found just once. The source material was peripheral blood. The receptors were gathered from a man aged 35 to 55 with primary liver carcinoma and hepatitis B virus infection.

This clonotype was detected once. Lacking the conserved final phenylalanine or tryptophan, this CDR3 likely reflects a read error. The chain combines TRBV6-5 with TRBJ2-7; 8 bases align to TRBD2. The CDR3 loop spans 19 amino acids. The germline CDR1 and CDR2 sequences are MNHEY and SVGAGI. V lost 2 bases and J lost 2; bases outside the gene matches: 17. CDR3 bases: TGTGCCAGCAGTTACGCGGGTGGACAAGCGGGAGACGGGACCTACGAGCAGTACCTC. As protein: CASSYAGGQAGDGTYEQYL.

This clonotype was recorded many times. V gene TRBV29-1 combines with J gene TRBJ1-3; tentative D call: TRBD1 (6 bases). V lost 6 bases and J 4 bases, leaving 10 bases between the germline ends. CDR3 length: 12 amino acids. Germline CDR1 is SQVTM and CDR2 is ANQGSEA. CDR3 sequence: CSVQTGGNTIYF. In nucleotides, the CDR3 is TGCAGCGTCCAGACAGGAGGAAACACCATATATTTT.

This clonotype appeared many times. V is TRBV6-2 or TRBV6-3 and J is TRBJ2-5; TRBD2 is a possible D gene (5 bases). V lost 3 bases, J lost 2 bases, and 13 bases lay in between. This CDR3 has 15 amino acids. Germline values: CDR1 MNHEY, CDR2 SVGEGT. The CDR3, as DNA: TGTGCCAGCAGTTATAGAGCTGGCGGGCAAGAGACCCAGTACTTC. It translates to CASSYRAGGQETQYF.

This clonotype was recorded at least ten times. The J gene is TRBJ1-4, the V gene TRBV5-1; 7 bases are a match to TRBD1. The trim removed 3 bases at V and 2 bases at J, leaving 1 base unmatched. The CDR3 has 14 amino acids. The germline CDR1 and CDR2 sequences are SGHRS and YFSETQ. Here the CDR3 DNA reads TGCGCCAGCAGCTCACAGGGGACTAATGAAAAACTGTTTTTT. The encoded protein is CASSSQGTNEKLFF.

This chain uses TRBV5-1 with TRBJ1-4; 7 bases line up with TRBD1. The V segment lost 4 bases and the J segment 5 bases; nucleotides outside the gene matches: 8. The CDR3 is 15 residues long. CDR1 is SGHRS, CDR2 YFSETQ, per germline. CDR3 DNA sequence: TGCGCCAGCAGCCCGGGACAGATCAACAATGAAAAACTGTTTTTT. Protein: CASSPGQINNEKLFF. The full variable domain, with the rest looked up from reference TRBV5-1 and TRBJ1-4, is KAGVTQTPRYLIKTRGQQVTLSCSPISGHRSVSWYQQTPGQGLQFLFEYFSETQRNKGNFPGRFSGRQFSNSRSEMNVSTLELGDSALYLCASSPGQINNEKLFFGSGTQLSVL.

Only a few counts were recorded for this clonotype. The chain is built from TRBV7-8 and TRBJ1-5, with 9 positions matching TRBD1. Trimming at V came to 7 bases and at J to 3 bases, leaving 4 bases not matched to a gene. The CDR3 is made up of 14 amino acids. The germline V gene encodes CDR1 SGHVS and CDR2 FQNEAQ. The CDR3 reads CASTRQGVNQPQHF. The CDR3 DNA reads TGTGCCAGCACCAGACAGGGGGTCAATCAGCCCCAGCATTTT.

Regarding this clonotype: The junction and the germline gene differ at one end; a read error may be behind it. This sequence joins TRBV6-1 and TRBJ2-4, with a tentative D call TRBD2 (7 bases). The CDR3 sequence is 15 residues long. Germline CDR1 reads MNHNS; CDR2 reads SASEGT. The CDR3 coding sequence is TGTGCCAGCAGTGACGGGGGGCTAAGAGGGAACATTCGGTACTTC. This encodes CASSDGGLRGNIRYF.

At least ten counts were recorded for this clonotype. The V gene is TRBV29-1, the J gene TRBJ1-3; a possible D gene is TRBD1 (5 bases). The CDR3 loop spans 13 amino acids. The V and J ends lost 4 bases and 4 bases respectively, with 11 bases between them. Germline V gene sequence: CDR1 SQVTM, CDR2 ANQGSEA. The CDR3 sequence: CSVADSVGNTIYF. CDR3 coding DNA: TGCAGCGTTGCAGACAGCGTGGGAAACACCATATATTTT.

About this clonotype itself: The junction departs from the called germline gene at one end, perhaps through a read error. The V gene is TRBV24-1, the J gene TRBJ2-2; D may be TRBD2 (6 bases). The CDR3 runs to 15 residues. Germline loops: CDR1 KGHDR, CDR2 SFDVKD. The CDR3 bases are TGTACCACCAGTGAAGGGGATTACGACTCCGGGGGGCTGTTTTTT. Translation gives CTTSEGDYDSGGLFF.

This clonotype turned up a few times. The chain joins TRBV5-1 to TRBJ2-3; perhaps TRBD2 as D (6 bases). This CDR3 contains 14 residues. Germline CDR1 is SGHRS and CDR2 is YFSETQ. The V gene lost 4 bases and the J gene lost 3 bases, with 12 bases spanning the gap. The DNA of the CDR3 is TGCGCCAGCAGCCTCGGGGAGGTGACAGATACGCAGTATTTT. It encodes CASSLGEVTDTQYF. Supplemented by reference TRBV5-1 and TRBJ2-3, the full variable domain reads KAGVTQTPRYLIKTRGQQVTLSCSPISGHRSVSWYQQTPGQGLQFLFEYFSETQRNKGNFPGRFSGRQFSNSRSEMNVSTLELGDSALYLCASSLGEVTDTQYFGPGTRLTVL.